This T cell receptor beta chain is from a study of cytomegalovirus exposure and HLA in healthy donors. The overall study: A prior study identified some 100 million unique TCR beta sequences from about 179 million T cells. Most genotyped donors, about 81% of 300 to 400, had Caucasian-associated genetic ancestry.

On this clone itself: Its antigen remains unknown.

Germline V gene sequence: CDR1 SEHNR, CDR2 FQNEAQ (reference sequence). The CDR3 length is 14 residues. V lost 2 bases, J lost 3 bases, and 7 bases lay in between. Use of 60 Vbeta and 13 Jbeta primers characterized the PCR. This table comes from immunoSEQ multiplex PCR, and its TCRdb copy is limited to in-frame clones, with some not included. This table has some 160,000 clones, around four fifths appearing once. The study, taken as a whole, reports: The authors enumerated over 150 TCR beta chains as linked to cytomegalovirus. Most sequenced TCRs were rare (though some public TCRs occurred in many donors).

This clonotype originated in a boy younger than 10 in good health and CMV-seronegative. The material sequenced was PBMCs. This rearrangement joins TRBV7-9 to TRBJ2-2; D is unclear. The CDR3 bases are TGTGCCAGCAGCTTATCACAGTACACCGGGGAGCTGTTTTTT. This encodes CASSLSQYTGELFF.